The 2 T cell receptor beta chains given below trace back to one sample, sequenced in a study of blood T cell repertoires in COVID-19 (TCRdb year 2020). The library was built by means of the immunoSEQ multiplex PCR assay. Here the immuneACCESS table is served through TCRdb, limited to in-frame sequences with V and J called. Missing clones are a known gap in these copies; in checked studies unresolved V genes cover under half, and the rest lacks a known reason. The sample data list 50,000 to 75,000 clones, and more than 70% of these were observed just once. The ten most abundant clones make up roughly 7% of the sample. Sequencing input: peripheral blood. These receptors came from a man in his 60s with acute or convalescent COVID-19.

The chain couples TRBV18 to TRBJ2-2, with D perhaps matching TRBD2 (5 bases). CDR1 KGHSH and CDR2 LQKENI come from the germline V gene. V was cut by 6 bases and J by 5 bases, with 13 bases left in between. The CDR3 has 14 amino acids. The CDR3 bases are TGTGCCAGCTCTTCGGGGTCGGAGACCGGGGAGCTGTTTTTT. Translation: CASSSGSETGELFF.

The rearrangement links TRBV19 to TRBJ1-5; D gene uncertain. The CDR3 extends over 15 amino acids. The V gene's germline CDR1 is LNHDA and CDR2 SQIVND (reference sequence). V gave up 1 base and J gave up 0 bases, with 7 bases separating them. The CDR3 reads CASSIGTYSNQPQHF. CDR3 sequence (DNA): TGTGCCAGTAGTATAGGTACCTATAGCAATCAGCCCCAGCATTTT.